A selection of T cell receptor beta chains follows, all from one sample in a study of Graves' ophthalmopathy and Graves' hyperthyroidism. Each CDR3 protein is one row after TCRdb ran MiXCR on the multiplex PCR reads. Of under 350,000 distinct CDR3 sequences in the sample, about a sixth are singletons; the top ten hold around an eighth. Sequenced input: peripheral blood. All receptors come from an adult man with Graves' ophthalmopathy. The CDR3 runs from the conserved cysteine through the conserved F or W. D genes are given only for firm matches. Some rows mark clone size as missing; the rest say once, few, many or name a class of expanded clone.

TRBV7-2	TRBJ1-1	many	-	TGTGCCAGCAGCTTAGCACCAGGGGCTATAAACACTGAAGCTTTCTTT	CASSLAPGAINTEAFF
TRBV2	TRBJ2-1	many	-	TGTGCCCAGTCCCTACGGGAGAACAATGAGCAGTTCTTC	CAQSLRENNEQFF
TRBV12-3/TRBV12-4	TRBJ1-2	many	-	TGTGCCAGCAGAGGAGCGCCAACGGGCTACACCTTC	CASRGAPTGYTF
TRBV12-3/TRBV12-4	TRBJ1-5	many	-	TGTGCCAGCAGTTTCGAAAGGGAGAGGCAGCCCCAGCATTTT	CASSFERERQPQHF
TRBV13	TRBJ2-7	-	-	TGTGCCAGCAGCTTAAAACAGGCCGTACACGAGCAGTACTTC	CASSLKQAVHEQYF
TRBV4-1	TRBJ2-7	many	-	TGCGCCAGCAGCCAAACGATAAACTGGCGGTACGAGCAGTACTTC	CASSQTINWRYEQYF
TRBV24-1	TRBJ2-7	-	TRBD2	TGTGCCACCAGTGCCGGACTAGCGACAGAGCAGTACTTC	CATSAGLATEQYF
TRBV5-1	TRBJ1-2	many	-	TGCGCCAGCAGCCCGGGTCACAGGGACAACTATGGCTACACCTTC	CASSPGHRDNYGYTF
TRBV6-5	TRBJ1-5	many	TRBD1	TGTGCCAGCTTTTACCGACAGGGGAACAATCAGCCCCAGCATTTT	CASFYRQGNNQPQHF
TRBV7-9	TRBJ1-2	many	TRBD1	TGTGCCAGCAGCGACCGGGACAGGGCGAATGGCTACACCTTC	CASSDRDRANGYTF
TRBV10-3	TRBJ1-5	many	TRBD1	TGTGCCATCAGTGATACAGGACAGGGTGGTCAGCCCCAGCATTTT	CAISDTGQGGQPQHF
TRBV7-9	TRBJ2-7	many	-	TGTGCCAGCGGCCTGGGGGACGAGCAGTACTTC	CASGLGDEQYF
TRBV18	TRBJ1-2	many	-	TGTGCCAGCTCACCGCAGATAAGGGATCTCAGGAACTATGGCTACACCTTC	CASSPQIRDLRNYGYTF
TRBV7-9	TRBJ2-5	many	TRBD2	TGTGCCAGCAGCCAGAGACTAGCGGGAGGGCAAGAGACCCAGTACTTC	CASSQRLAGGQETQYF
TRBV10-2	TRBJ2-5	many	TRBD1	TGCGCCAGCAGACAGGGGGCGCGGGTGGCAGAGACCCAGTACTTC	CASRQGARVAETQYF
TRBV3-1	TRBJ1-1	many	-	TGTGCCAGCAGCCAAGATTACAGGAACACTGAAGCTTTCTTT	CASSQDYRNTEAFF
TRBV12-3/TRBV12-4	TRBJ1-6	many	-	TGTGCCAGCACCCCTATCCGGAATTCACCCCTCCACTTT	CASTPIRNSPLHF
TRBV5-1	TRBJ2-7	many	TRBD1	TGCGCCAGCAGCACAGGACAGGGGGCTGGAACGAACTACGAGCAGTACTTC	CASSTGQGAGTNYEQYF
TRBV6-1	TRBJ2-5	-	-	TGTGCCAGCAGCCGTCCGACTAGGATGCAGACCCAGTACTTC	CASSRPTRMQTQYF
TRBV24-1	TRBJ2-2	many	TRBD2	TGTGCCACCAGTGAAAGGACTAGCGGGAGGGCGAACACCGGGGAGCTGTTTTTT	CATSERTSGRANTGELFF
TRBV11-2	TRBJ1-2	many	-	TGTGCCAGCAGCATAGGCGGGGTACACTCGATGGATGGCTACACCTTC	CASSIGGVHSMDGYTF
TRBV6-5	TRBJ1-6	few	-	TGTGCCAGCAGTTACTCGACTCAGGGTGGATATAATTCACCCCTCCACTTT	CASSYSTQGGYNSPLHF
TRBV13	TRBJ2-7	many	-	TGTGCCAGCAGCACCCCGACAGATTACGAGCAGTACTTC	CASSTPTDYEQYF
TRBV30	TRBJ1-2	many	TRBD1	TGTGCCTGGAGCAGGACAGGGCTTAATGGCTACACCTTC	CAWSRTGLNGYTF
TRBV5-1	TRBJ2-4	many	-	TGCGCCAGCAGCCTAGCGGTAGGCAGGGGGCGCGGAAACATTCAGTACTTC	CASSLAVGRGRGNIQYF
TRBV20-1	TRBJ2-5	many	TRBD2	TGCAGTGCTAACAGACTAGCGGGAGTCCGTCAAGAGACCCAGTACTTC	CSANRLAGVRQETQYF
TRBV4-1	TRBJ1-5	many	-	TGCGCCAGCAGCCTACAGGGAGATAGCAATCAGCCCCAGCATTTT	CASSLQGDSNQPQHF
TRBV5-1	TRBJ1-1	many	-	TGCGCCAGCAGCCCCGGTGCGGAGAACACTGAAGCTTTCTTT	CASSPGAENTEAFF
TRBV6-5	TRBJ2-7	many	TRBD1	TGTGCCAGCAGGAGGGACAGCGGCTACTACGAGCAGTACTTC	CASRRDSGYYEQYF
TRBV16	TRBJ2-6	few	-	TGTGCCAGCAGCCAAGGGGGGCCCAGCTCTGGGGCCAACGTCCTGACTTTC	CASSQGGPSSGANVLTF
TRBV9	TRBJ2-7	many	-	TGTGCCAGCAGCGACCCCGACGCAAACGAGCAGTACTTC	CASSDPDANEQYF